This T cell receptor (beta chain) was sequenced in a study of T cells in Graves' hyperthyroidism and ophthalmopathy. V lost 4 bases to trimming and J lost 0 bases, with 13 bases between them. Per the germline V gene, CDR1 is SGHRS and CDR2 is YFSETQ. The CDR3 runs 15 residues. Amplification of TCR beta CDR3 regions used RNA as the template. The primer set for the first-round RT-PCR of the TCR CDR3 was HTBI. TCRdb processed the multiplex PCR reads anew with MiXCR; each CDR3 protein has one entry. The sample lists 350,000 to 400,000 distinct CDR3 sequences, more than 12% seen once, with around a third in the top ten. Findings of the study overall: Peripheral blood also featured most of the thyroid clonotypes expanded above 0.001.

The table lists this clonotype with a few counts. Its antigen remains unknown. Material: blood. This chain uses TRBV5-1 with TRBJ1-1; no clear D gene. This TCR derives from a woman between 25 and 40 years old with Graves' hyperthyroidism. The CDR3 loop reads CASSLLSEMNTEAFF. The DNA for the CDR3 is TGCGCCAGCAGCCTGCTGTCCGAAATGAACACTGAAGCTTTCTTT. Looking up the rest from reference TRBV5-1 and TRBJ1-1 gives the full variable domain: KAGVTQTPRYLIKTRGQQVTLSCSPISGHRSVSWYQQTPGQGLQFLFEYFSETQRNKGNFPGRFSGRQFSNSRSEMNVSTLELGDSALYLCASSLLSEMNTEAFFGQGTRLTVV.